Following are 24 T cell receptor beta chains from one sample sequenced in a study of T cell changes during pregnancy in multiple sclerosis. The protocol was immunoSEQ multiplex PCR, while the TCRdb copy is restricted to in-frame clones and leaves out a portion. The sample has tens of thousands of clones; approximately 92% are singletons. Sequencing used CD8+ T cells from peripheral blood mononuclear cells, obtained in the third trimester of pregnancy. These receptors originate from a female donor in good health, enrolled as a control in a pregnancy study.

The V call is TRBV11-3, the J call TRBJ2-1; TRBD2 matches at 8 bases. V shed 3 bases, J shed 7 bases, and the junction held 14 bases outside the gene matches. CDR3 length: 17 residues. Germline V CDR1 and CDR2: SGHNT, YENEEA. The CDR3 bases are TGTGCCAGCAGCTTTTCATATACGGGGGGGCCTGTAAATGAGCAGTTCTTC. This codes for CASSFSYTGGPVNEQFF.

This chain joins TRBV7-6 and TRBJ2-2; TRBD1 might be the D (5 bases). CDR1 is SGHVS and CDR2 is FNYEAQ in the germline V gene. V was shortened by 5 bases and J by 0 bases, with 25 bases between the two germline ends. The CDR3 totals 20 residues. The CDR3 nucleotides read TGTGCCAGCAGCCGCGACAGTCTTTTAATCCGAACGGCGAACACCGGGGAGCTGTTTTTT. Residues: CASSRDSLLIRTANTGELFF.

The chain employs TRBV19 and TRBJ2-1; D unresolved. V gave up 1 base and J gave up 2 bases, with 3 bases separating them. CDR3 length: 13 amino acids. The V gene's germline CDR1 is LNHDA and CDR2 SQIVND (reference sequence). The CDR3 bases are TGTGCCAGTAGTATAGCTCCCTACAATGAGCAGTTCTTC. The encoded protein is CASSIAPYNEQFF. Filled out from reference TRBV19 and TRBJ2-1, the complete variable domain reads DGGITQSPKYLFRKEGQNVTLSCEQNLNHDAMYWYRQDPGQGLRLIYYSQIVNDFQKGDIAEGYSVSREKKESFPLTVTSAQKNPTAFYLCASSIAPYNEQFFGPGTRLTVL.

The chain couples TRBV6-5 to TRBJ1-2; D unclear. V was cut by 2 bases and J by 4 bases, with 11 bases left in between. There are 14 residues in the CDR3. The germline CDR1 and CDR2 sequences are MNHEY and SVGAGI. This chain's CDR3 is CASSYDWRSYGYTF. CDR3 nucleotides: TGTGCCAGCAGTTACGACTGGCGGAGCTATGGCTACACCTTC.

V gene TRBV30 combines with J gene TRBJ1-1; D is undetermined. The CDR3 contains 14 residues. Germline V gene sequence: CDR1 GTSNPN, CDR2 SVGIG (reference sequence). Trimming cost V 1 base and J 3 bases, with 12 bases left between them. The CDR3 spells CAWSGGFGDTEAFF. The CDR3 region has the DNA TGTGCCTGGAGTGGTGGTTTCGGGGACACTGAAGCTTTCTTT. Together with reference TRBV30 and TRBJ1-1, the CDR3 gives the full variable domain: SQTIHQWPATLVQPVGSPLSLECTVEGTSNPNLYWYRQAAGRGLQLLFYSVGIGQISSEVPQNLSASRPQDRQFILSSKKLLLSDSGFYLCAWSGGFGDTEAFFGQGTRLTVV.

The chain uses TRBV12-5 and TRBJ1-1; possibly TRBD1 for D (5 bases). Germline V lookup: CDR1 LGHNT, CDR2 FRNRAP. The V end lost 6 bases, the J end lost 6 bases, and 17 bases lay between the germline ends. The CDR3 runs 14 residues. The CDR3 region is CASGPGGGVAEAFF. The CDR3 nucleotides are TGTGCTAGTGGCCCCGGCGGGGGGGTAGCTGAAGCTTTCTTT. Full variable domain (outside the CDR3, taken from reference TRBV12-5 and TRBJ1-1): DARVTQTPRHKVTEMGQEVTMRCQPILGHNTVFWYRQTMMQGLELLAYFRNRAPLDDSGMPKDRFSAEMPDATLATLKIQPSEPRDSAVYFCASGPGGGVAEAFFGQGTRLTVV.

The CDR3 coding sequence is TGTGCCAGCAGCCCCGGACAGGGAGGCTATGGCTACACCTTC. It encodes CASSPGQGGYGYTF. The V gene is TRBV9, the J gene TRBJ1-2, with 8 bases fitting TRBD1. Unmatched junction bases numbered 6, after V lost 4 bases and J lost 4 bases. The CDR3 is 14 residues long. Germline V gene lookup returns CDR1 SGDLS and CDR2 YYNGEE.

J is TRBJ1-2 and V is TRBV19, with 7 bases matching TRBD1. J gave up 4 bases and V 3 bases, and 5 bases lay outside the gene matches. Per germline, CDR1 LNHDA and CDR2 SQIVND (reference sequence). This CDR3 comprises 14 residues. The CDR3 DNA is TGTGCCAGTAGTATGGCCAGGGGGTCCTATGGCTACACCTTC. As protein: CASSMARGSYGYTF.

The CDR3 is CASSQAPISGNTIYF. The CDR3 nucleotides read TGCGCCAGCAGCCAAGCCCCCATCTCTGGAAACACCATATATTTT. J is TRBJ1-3 and V is TRBV4-3; D ambiguous. The CDR3 covers 15 residues. V was cut by 1 base and J by 0 bases, with 7 bases left in between. Germline assignment: CDR1 LGHNA and CDR2 YSLEER.

CDR3 loop: CASSPLAGGLNEQFF. The CDR3, as DNA: TGTGCCAGCAGCCCACTAGCGGGGGGGCTCAATGAGCAGTTCTTC. V and J are TRBV11-2 and TRBJ2-1; TRBD2 aligns across 13 bases. CDR3 length equals 15 residues. Germline trimming cut 5 bases from V and 6 bases from J; bases unmatched to any gene: 4. Germline loops: CDR1 SGHAT, CDR2 FQNNGV.

The chain couples TRBV27 to TRBJ2-5; D possibly corresponds to TRBD1 (5 bases). This CDR3 has 13 amino acids. The germline V gene has CDR1 MNHEY and CDR2 SMNVEV (reference sequence). Trimming removed 7 bases from V and 5 bases from J, with 14 bases in between. This chain's CDR3 is CASIQTDGETQYF. CDR3 nucleotide sequence: TGTGCCAGCATTCAGACAGACGGGGAGACCCAGTACTTC.

The chain combines TRBV11-2 with TRBJ2-1; TRBD2 aligns across 10 bases. Losses at the gene ends were 2 bases for V and 2 bases for J; bases not matched to a gene: 12. This CDR3 comprises 19 residues. Germline V gene sequence: CDR1 SGHAT, CDR2 FQNNGV. This chain's CDR3 is CASSLNLLSGGPTYNEQFF. DNA of the CDR3: TGTGCCAGCAGCTTAAATCTACTTAGCGGGGGGCCCACCTACAATGAGCAGTTCTTC.

This chain joins TRBV29-1 and TRBJ1-1; the D is unclear. V shed 7 bases and J shed 5 bases, with 14 bases lying between them. There are 12 residues in the CDR3. Germline loops: CDR1 SQVTM, CDR2 ANQGSEA. The CDR3 region is CSAHPMSTEAFF. CDR3 DNA: TGCAGCGCCCACCCTATGAGTACTGAAGCTTTCTTT.

This clone was found once. The V call is TRBV27, the J call TRBJ2-3; perhaps TRBD1 as D (6 bases). Germline V gene sequence: CDR1 MNHEY, CDR2 SMNVEV (reference sequence). V lost 4 bases and J 0 bases, leaving 14 bases between the germline ends. The CDR3 is 16 residues long. The CDR3 protein is CASSSSGVTSTDTQYF. The CDR3 DNA sequence: TGTGCCAGCAGTTCCTCAGGGGTCACTAGCACAGATACGCAGTATTTT.

The V call is TRBV5-1, the J call TRBJ1-2, with unresolved D. Trimming shortened V by 0 bases and J by 0 bases, and 6 bases separated the two germline ends. Germline-derived CDR1 and CDR2 are SGHRS and YFSETQ. CDR3 length equals 14 residues. CDR3 loop: CASSLVATNYGYTF. As DNA, the CDR3 is TGCGCCAGCAGCTTGGTAGCGACTAACTATGGCTACACCTTC. Full variable domain (missing parts from reference TRBV5-1 and TRBJ1-2): KAGVTQTPRYLIKTRGQQVTLSCSPISGHRSVSWYQQTPGQGLQFLFEYFSETQRNKGNFPGRFSGRQFSNSRSEMNVSTLELGDSALYLCASSLVATNYGYTFGSGTRLTVV.

The CDR3 nucleotides read TGTGCCAGCGGACAGGGGGTTTTGGATGGCTACACCTTC. This encodes CASGQGVLDGYTF. The rearrangement uses TRBV6-6 and TRBJ1-2, with 10 bases fitting TRBD1. Germline V lookup: CDR1 MNHNY, CDR2 SVGAGI (reference sequence). V lost 8 bases, J lost 6 bases, and 6 bases stayed unmatched. The CDR3 loop spans 13 amino acids.

This chain links TRBV30 with TRBJ1-6; no definite D call. Germline lookup yields CDR1 GTSNPN and CDR2 SVGIG (reference sequence). This CDR3 has 16 residues. V was pared by 0 bases and J by 7 bases, with 16 bases between. The CDR3 protein is CAWSVPVTLYNSPLHF. CDR3 in DNA: TGTGCCTGGAGTGTACCCGTAACCCTATACAATTCACCCCTCCACTTT.

The V gene is TRBV13, the J gene TRBJ2-3; the match to TRBD2 covers 11 bases. The CDR3 totals 17 residues. Germline trimming cut 5 bases from V and 6 bases from J; bases unmatched to any gene: 13. Germline CDR1 is PRHDT and CDR2 is FYEKMQ (reference sequence). The DNA for the CDR3 is TGTGCCAGCAGCACGATTAGCGGGGGGGGAGCACGCGATACGCAGTATTTT. Protein product: CASSTISGGGARDTQYF.

The V and J genes are TRBV25-1 and TRBJ2-3; D might be TRBD2 (6 bases). V was trimmed by 5 bases and J by 1 base, leaving 10 bases between them. From germline, CDR1 is MGHDK and CDR2 SYGVNS. The CDR3 is 14 amino acids. The CDR3 sequence: CASSLEGRTDTQYF. Here the CDR3 DNA reads TGTGCCAGCAGTTTGGAGGGACGCACAGATACGCAGTATTTT.

This clone was observed once. V is TRBV19 and J is TRBJ2-7; 9 bases agree with TRBD1. Looked up from germline, CDR1 is LNHDA and CDR2 is SQIVND (reference sequence). CDR3 size: 15 residues. With 3 bases clipped from V and 2 bases from J, the junction kept 5 bases outside the gene matches. The CDR3 region is CASSIPDRGPYEQYF. In DNA form, the CDR3 reads TGTGCCAGTAGTATCCCGGACAGGGGCCCCTACGAGCAGTACTTC.

The chain carries TRBV5-8 and TRBJ1-1; D uncertain. The CDR3 extends over 13 amino acids. V was cut by 4 bases and J by 1 base, with 8 bases left in between. CDR1 and CDR2 from the germline V gene are SGHTS and YDEGEE. The CDR3 region has the DNA TGTGCCAGCAGCCGTAATTGGAACACTGAAGCTTTCTTT. Its translation is CASSRNWNTEAFF.

This chain joins TRBV27 and TRBJ1-4; D may be TRBD1 (5 bases). The CDR3 extends over 14 amino acids. The germline gives CDR1 MNHEY, CDR2 SMNVEV (reference sequence). Trimming stripped 4 bases from V and 7 bases from J, with 13 bases between. DNA of the CDR3: TGTGCCAGCAGTTGGGTAGGGGTCGGTGAAAAACTGTTTTTT. This translates into CASSWVGVGEKLFF.

The genes are TRBV2 and TRBJ1-2; D call uncertain. V was clipped by 7 bases and J by 4 bases, with 7 bases between them. Germline V gives CDR1 SNHLY, CDR2 FYNNEI. The CDR3 contains 11 residues. CDR3 coding DNA: TGTGCCAGCAAATCTCCCTATGGCTACACCTTC. The encoded protein is CASKSPYGYTF. The complete variable domain, with remaining parts taken from reference TRBV2 and TRBJ1-2, reads EPEVTQTPSHQVTQMGQEVILRCVPISNHLYFYWYRQILGQKVEFLVSFYNNEISEKSEIFDDQFSVERPDGSNFTLKIRSTKLEDSAMYFCASKSPYGYTFGSGTRLTVV.

This chain connects TRBV2 to TRBJ2-5, with a weak D call TRBD1 (6 bases). This CDR3 spans 18 amino acids. Trimming cost V 6 bases and J 5 bases, with 28 bases left between them. In germline, CDR1 is SNHLY, CDR2 FYNNEI. CDR3: CASRGVGGGQSLWETQYF. CDR3 in DNA: TGTGCCAGCAGGGGGGTTGGGGGCGGACAGTCCCTATGGGAGACCCAGTACTTC.